Below, one T cell receptor beta chain is given with its context. These data belong to a study of post-analysis software for immune sequencing data. The CDR3 runs 15 residues. CDR1 and CDR2 from the germline V gene are SGHTA and FQGNSA. Tagging with unique molecular identifiers was a feature of the TCR beta cDNA libraries. TCRdb re-derived calls from the PCR reads in MiXCR, one entry per CDR3 protein. This sample has roughly 160,000 distinct CDR3 sequences, with roughly 35% found just once. This clonotype was sampled from a girl under 18 with multiple sclerosis. The chain combines TRBV7-2 with TRBJ2-4, with D tentatively TRBD2 (6 bases). The J call may be mistaken, given a closer DNA end match to TRBJ2-5. The specimen was blood, collected after autologous hematopoietic stem cell transplantation. CDR3 coding DNA: TGTGCCAGCAGCGCCGCGCGGGGAATACAAGAGACCCAGTACTTC. Protein sequence: CASSAARGIQETQYF.